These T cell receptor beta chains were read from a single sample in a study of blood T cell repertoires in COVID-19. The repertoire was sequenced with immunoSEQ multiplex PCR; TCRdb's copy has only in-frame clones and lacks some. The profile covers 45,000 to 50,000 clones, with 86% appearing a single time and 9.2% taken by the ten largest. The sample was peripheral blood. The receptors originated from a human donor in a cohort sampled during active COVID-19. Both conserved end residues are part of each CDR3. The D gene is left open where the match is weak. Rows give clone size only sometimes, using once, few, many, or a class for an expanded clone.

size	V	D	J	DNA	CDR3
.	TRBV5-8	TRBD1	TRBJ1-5	TGTGCCAGCAACACCCGACAGGGCACTAGCAATCAGCCCCAGCATTTT	CASNTRQGTSNQPQHF
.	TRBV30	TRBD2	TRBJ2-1	TGTGCCTGGAGTGCTAGTATAGTAGCGGGGGGGCGTTATGAGCAGTTCTTC	CAWSASIVAGGRYEQFF
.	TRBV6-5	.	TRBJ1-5	TGTGCCAGCAGTTACCTTGGAGAAAGCCAGCCCCAGCATTTT	CASSYLGESQPQHF
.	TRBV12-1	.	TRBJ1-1	TGTGCCAGCAGCCCCCCTTTGGTGGGTTGGAGCTGGACAGGGCAAGGGAGGAACATTGAAGCTTTCTTT	CASSPPLVGWSWTGQGRNIEAFF
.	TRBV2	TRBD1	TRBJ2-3	TGTGCCAGCAGAAAACAGGGGGCCGGCACAGATACGCAGTATTTT	CASRKQGAGTDTQYF
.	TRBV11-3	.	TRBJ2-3	TGTGCCAGCAGCTTAGATATAGGGGAGGGCACAGATACGCAGTATTTT	CASSLDIGEGTDTQYF
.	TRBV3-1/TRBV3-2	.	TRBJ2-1	TGTGCCAGCAGCCTTGACAAGGAGCAGTTCTTC	CASSLDKEQFF
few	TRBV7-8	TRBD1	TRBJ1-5	TGTGCCAGCAGCTTGAAAGACAGGGGGCTAAATCAGCCCCAGCATTTT	CASSLKDRGLNQPQHF
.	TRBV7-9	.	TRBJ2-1	TGTGCCAGCAGCTTAGGGGGCCCCGAGTACAGGGCCGATGAGCAGTTCTTC	CASSLGGPEYRADEQFF
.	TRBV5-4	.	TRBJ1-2	TGTGCCAGCAGACCTCCGGGGGGGGCTTATGGCTACACCTTC	CASRPPGGAYGYTF
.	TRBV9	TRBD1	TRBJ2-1	TGTGCCAGCCAGGGGGCGAGCTCCTACAATGAGCAGTTCTTC	CASQGASSYNEQFF
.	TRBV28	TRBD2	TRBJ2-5	TGTGCCAGCAGTCCGCGACTAGCGGGGGCCCTAGAGACCCAGTACTTC	CASSPRLAGALETQYF
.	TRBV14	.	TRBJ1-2	TGTGCCAGCAGCCAAGTACCTCCTATGGGCTACACCTTC	CASSQVPPMGYTF
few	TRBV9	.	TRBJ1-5	TGTGCCAGCAGCGCTACAGATTATAGCAATCAGCCCCAGCATTTT	CASSATDYSNQPQHF
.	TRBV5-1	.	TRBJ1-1	TGCGCCAGCAGCTTGGGACAGAGGAACACTGAAGCTTTCTTT	CASSLGQRNTEAFF
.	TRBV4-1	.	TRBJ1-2	TGCGCCAGCAGCCAAGGACAAACTAACTATGGCTACACCTTC	CASSQGQTNYGYTF
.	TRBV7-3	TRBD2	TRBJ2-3	TGTGCCAGCAGCTTAGGGACTAGTGCAGATACGCAGTATTTT	CASSLGTSADTQYF
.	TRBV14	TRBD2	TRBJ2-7	TGTGCCAGCAGTCAAGTAGCGGGGGTACTATACGAGCAGTACTTC	CASSQVAGVLYEQYF
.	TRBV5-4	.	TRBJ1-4	TGTGCCAGCAGCTTGGCCGGGGGGTTGGACTCAACTAATGAAAAACTGTTTTTT	CASSLAGGLDSTNEKLFF
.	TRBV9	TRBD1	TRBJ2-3	TGTGCCAGCAGCGACCGGACAGGTCTTGGAGATACGCAGTATTTT	CASSDRTGLGDTQYF
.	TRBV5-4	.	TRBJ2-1	TGTGCCAGCAGCTTGGGGTCGGGTCCTAATGAGCAGTTCTTC	CASSLGSGPNEQFF
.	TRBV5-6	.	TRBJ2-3	TGTGCCAGCAGCTTGGGAGGACAGACTAGCACAGATACGCAGTATTTT	CASSLGGQTSTDTQYF
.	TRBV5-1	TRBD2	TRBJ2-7	TGCGCCAGCAGCGCGAGCGGGGGGAGTTACGAGCAGTACTTC	CASSASGGSYEQYF
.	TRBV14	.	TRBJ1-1	TGTGCCAGCAGCCAAGCGACTAGGACAGAAGCTTTCTTT	CASSQATRTEAFF
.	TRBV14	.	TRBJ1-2	TGTGCCAGCAGCCAACAGGGAAAGGGAGGCTACACCTTC	CASSQQGKGGYTF
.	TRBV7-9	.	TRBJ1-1	TGTGCCAGCAGCTTAGGGGGGGGATCCCTCTCTGAAGCTTTCTTT	CASSLGGGSLSEAFF
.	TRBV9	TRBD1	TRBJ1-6	TGTGCCAGCAGCGCTAGAGACCCGGGACAGGGACGTTCACCCCTCCACTTT	CASSARDPGQGRSPLHF
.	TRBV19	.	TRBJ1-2	TGTGCCAGTAGTATAGAGCGCGTCAACTATGGCTACACCTTC	CASSIERVNYGYTF
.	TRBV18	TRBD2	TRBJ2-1	TGTGCCAGCTCACCACCGGGGCTAGCGGGGGGGAATGAGCAGTTCTTC	CASSPPGLAGGNEQFF
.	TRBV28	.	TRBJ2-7	TGTGCCAGCAGGTCCCCTACGGGTAGCTCCTACGAGCAGTACTTC	CASRSPTGSSYEQYF
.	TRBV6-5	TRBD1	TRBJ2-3	TGTGCCGTAAAGGGGACAGGGTCCACAGATACGCAGTATTTT	CAVKGTGSTDTQYF
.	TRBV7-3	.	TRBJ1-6	TGTGCCAGCAGCCAAACAGCAGGGAATTCACCCCTCCACTTT	CASSQTAGNSPLHF
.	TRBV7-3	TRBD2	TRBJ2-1	TGTGCCAGCAGCCGCCAGACTAGCGCTTCGGAAAATGAGCAGTTCTTC	CASSRQTSASENEQFF
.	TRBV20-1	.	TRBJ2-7	TGCAGTGCTAGTTTGCGAGTCCCCTACGAGCAGTACTTC	CSASLRVPYEQYF
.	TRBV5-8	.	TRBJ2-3	TGTGCCAGCAGCTCAGCCCGGGGACAACGCACAGATACGCAGTATTTT	CASSSARGQRTDTQYF
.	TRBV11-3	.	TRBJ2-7	TGTGCCAGCAGCTTAGAGAGAGGCGGCGGCTCCTACGAGCAGTACTTC	CASSLERGGGSYEQYF
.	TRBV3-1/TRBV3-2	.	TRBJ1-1	TGTGCCAGCAGCCCCCGGCAGGGGTTATATTTGGACACTGAAGCTTTCTTT	CASSPRQGLYLDTEAFF
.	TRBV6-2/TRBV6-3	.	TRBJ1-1	TGTGCCAGCAGTTACGGGAGGGGACACACTGAAGCTTTCTTT	CASSYGRGHTEAFF
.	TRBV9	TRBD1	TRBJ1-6	TGTGCCAGCAGCGTACTATGGACAGGGGAAACACCCCTCCACTTT	CASSVLWTGETPLHF
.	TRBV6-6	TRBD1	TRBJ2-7	TGTGCCAGCAGTCCGATCCCCCCGGGACAGGGAACCTACGAGCAGTACTTC	CASSPIPPGQGTYEQYF
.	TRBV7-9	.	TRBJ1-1	TGTGCCAGCCAGCGCTTTAGGGCAGGGATGAACACTGAAGCTTTCTTT	CASQRFRAGMNTEAFF
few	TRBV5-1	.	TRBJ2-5	TGCGCCAGCAGCTTGCAGGGGCGCAAAGAGACCCAGTACTTC	CASSLQGRKETQYF
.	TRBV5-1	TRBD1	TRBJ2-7	TGCGCCAGCGGACCGACAGGGTCCTCCTACGAGCAGTACTTC	CASGPTGSSYEQYF
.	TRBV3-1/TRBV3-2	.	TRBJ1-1	TGTGCCAGCAGCCAGAGGACAGACACAACTGAAGCTTTCTTT	CASSQRTDTTEAFF
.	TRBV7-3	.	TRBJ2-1	TGTGCCAGCAGCTCGCTCGGGGGTTACAATGAGCAGTTCTTC	CASSSLGGYNEQFF
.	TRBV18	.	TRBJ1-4	TGTGCCAGCTCACAAAACAGGGAGCATGAAAAACTGTTTTTT	CASSQNREHEKLFF
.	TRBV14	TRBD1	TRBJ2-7	TGTGCCAGCAGCCAAGAGCCAGGGGGCGAGCAGTACTTC	CASSQEPGGEQYF
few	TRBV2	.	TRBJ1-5	TGTGCCAGTGCCCCGGGGAACAGACAGCCCCAGCATTTT	CASAPGNRQPQHF
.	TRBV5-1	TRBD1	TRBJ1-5	TGCGCCAGCAGTAACGGACAGGGTAGCAATCAGCCCCAGCATTTT	CASSNGQGSNQPQHF
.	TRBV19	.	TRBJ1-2	TGTGCCAGTAGTCTCCAACTCACAGGATTCGATAACTATGGCTACACCTTC	CASSLQLTGFDNYGYTF
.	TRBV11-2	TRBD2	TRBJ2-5	TGTGCCAGCAGCACGGGACTAGCGGGGGGACAAGAGACCCAGTACTTC	CASSTGLAGGQETQYF
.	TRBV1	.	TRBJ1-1	TGCACCAGCAGCCAAGATTCGGCGGGGATTGAAGCTTTCTTT	CTSSQDSAGIEAFF
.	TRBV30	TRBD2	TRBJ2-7	TGTGCCTGGAGTAGCACTAGCGGGGGCACCTACTACGAGCAGTACTTC	CAWSSTSGGTYYEQYF
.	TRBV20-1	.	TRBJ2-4	TGCAGTGCTAGTTTGAGAGCCAAAAACATTCAGTACTTC	CSASLRAKNIQYF
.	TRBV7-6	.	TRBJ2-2	TGTGCCAGCTTCAGTACCGGGGAGCTGTTTTTT	CASFSTGELFF
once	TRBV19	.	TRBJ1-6	TGTGCCAGTAGTTTTCAAGGAGGAAATTCACCCCTCCACTTT	CASSFQGGNSPLHF
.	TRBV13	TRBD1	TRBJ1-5	TGTGCCAGCAGCACCCGGGACAGGGCAAGCAATCAGCCCCAGCATTTT	CASSTRDRASNQPQHF